The 2 T cell receptor beta chains below all came from one sample that was sequenced in a study of T cell changes during pregnancy in multiple sclerosis. TCRdb's table, derived via immunoSEQ multiplex PCR, lists solely in-frame clones and lacks some. The sample lists tens of thousands of clones, 91% occurring once. This specimen was peripheral blood, taken after pregnancy. These receptors all come from a female donor in good health, enrolled as a control in a pregnancy study.

The J gene is TRBJ2-5, the V gene TRBV7-9, with 14 bases that match TRBD2. The trim removed 3 bases at V and 5 bases at J, leaving 5 bases unmatched. Germline assignment: CDR1 SEHNR and CDR2 FQNEAQ (reference sequence). The CDR3 contains 16 residues. The CDR3 region has the DNA TGTGCCAGCAGCTTGACTAGCGGGAGGGCCACGGAGACCCAGTACTTC. As protein: CASSLTSGRATETQYF.

This rearrangement joins TRBV15 to TRBJ2-7; 11 bases align to TRBD1. CDR3 length: 15 amino acids. Germline loops: CDR1 LNHNV, CDR2 YYDKDF (reference sequence). With V trimmed by 1 base and J by 2 bases, 1 base remained unmatched. The CDR3 is CATSRAGQGAYEQYF. CDR3 nucleotides: TGTGCCACCAGCAGAGCGGGACAGGGGGCCTACGAGCAGTACTTC. Supplemented by reference TRBV15 and TRBJ2-7, the full variable domain reads DAMVIQNPRYQVTQFGKPVTLSCSQTLNHNVMYWYQQKSSQAPKLLFHYYDKDFNNEADTPDNFQSRRPNTSFCFLDIRSPGLGDTAMYLCATSRAGQGAYEQYFGPGTRLTVT.